The 28 T cell receptor beta chains below come from one sample, sequenced in a study of CD8 T cells in Susac syndrome. Random-hexamer reverse transcription was applied to roughly 0.5 to 1 ug RNA. TCRdb called the immunoSEQ multiplex PCR reads again in MiXCR, with one record for every CDR3 protein. The sample consists of over 140,000 distinct CDR3 sequences, roughly 94% of them appearing once. Sequencing used CD4+ T cells from PBMCs. The receptor source for this set is a human donor with Susac syndrome.

The CDR3 DNA is TGTGCCAGCAGCCCCCGGGTTTTCGAGGGCACTGAAGCTTTCTTT. This sequence encodes CASSPRVFEGTEAFF. The chain joins TRBV7-9 to TRBJ1-1; no clear D. Germline CDR1 and CDR2: SEHNR and FQNEAQ (reference sequence). V was shortened by 5 bases and J by 4 bases, with 17 bases between the two germline ends. The CDR3 runs to 15 residues.

The chain is built from TRBV5-8 and TRBJ2-2; the D gene is possibly TRBD2 (6 bases). CDR1 SGHTS and CDR2 YDEGEE come from the germline V gene. Trimming left V 5 bases short and J 5 bases short, with 13 bases between. CDR3 length: 14 residues. CDR3 residues: CASRRGLRTGELFF. DNA of the CDR3: TGTGCCAGCAGGCGGGGATTGAGGACCGGGGAGCTGTTTTTT.

The chain links TRBV28 to TRBJ1-5; D is ambiguous. The V end was cut by 6 bases, the J end by 6 bases, with 12 bases between. Germline V lookup: CDR1 MDHEN, CDR2 SYDVKM. The CDR3 contains 13 residues. CDR3 nucleotides: TGTGCCAGCAGCCCCGGGCAACCTCAGCCCCAGCATTTT. Its protein is CASSPGQPQPQHF. The full variable domain, with the rest looked up from reference TRBV28 and TRBJ1-5, is DVKVTQSSRYLVKRTGEKVFLECVQDMDHENMFWYRQDPGLGLRLIYFSYDVKMKEKGDIPEGYSVSREKKERFSLILESASTNQTSMYLCASSPGQPQPQHFGDGTRLSIL.

J is TRBJ1-1 and V is TRBV7-9; D is uncertain. The germline V and J ends were trimmed by 5 bases and 3 bases, with 10 bases remaining between them. Germline V gene lookup returns CDR1 SEHNR and CDR2 FQNEAQ (reference sequence). CDR3 length: 13 amino acids. This chain's CDR3 is CASSPISYTEAFF. CDR3 DNA sequence: TGTGCCAGCAGCCCCATAAGTTACACTGAAGCTTTCTTT.

The chain is built from TRBV2 and TRBJ1-2; D may be TRBD1 (5 bases). V shed 4 bases and J shed 8 bases, with 8 bases lying between them. The CDR3 is made up of 11 amino acids. Germline V gene data show CDR1 as SNHLY and CDR2 as FYNNEI. CDR3 in DNA: TGTGCCAGCAGTGCAGGGAGCGGCTACACCTTC. Translated: CASSAGSGYTF. Complete variable domain (other parts from reference TRBV2 and TRBJ1-2): EPEVTQTPSHQVTQMGQEVILRCVPISNHLYFYWYRQILGQKVEFLVSFYNNEISEKSEIFDDQFSVERPDGSNFTLKIRSTKLEDSAMYFCASSAGSGYTFGSGTRLTVV.

This sequence joins TRBV12-3 or TRBV12-4 and TRBJ1-1; D uncertain. This CDR3 has 13 amino acids. The V and J ends lost 3 bases and 1 base respectively, with 6 bases between them. The CDR3 region is CASSFVRNTEAFF. The CDR3 bases are TGTGCCAGCAGTTTTGTTAGGAACACTGAAGCTTTCTTT.

The chain has TRBV7-2 and TRBJ2-7, with 11 bases lining up with TRBD2. With V trimmed by 4 bases and J by 6 bases, 5 bases remained unmatched. CDR1 and CDR2 from the germline V gene are SGHTA and FQGNSA. The CDR3 has 14 amino acids. CDR3 amino acids: CASSSLAGGPEQYF. The CDR3 DNA reads as TGTGCCAGCAGCTCTCTAGCGGGGGGCCCCGAGCAGTACTTC.

The J gene is TRBJ2-2, the V gene TRBV7-2, with 7 positions matching TRBD1. This CDR3 has 17 residues. V shed 5 bases and J 1 base; nucleotides not matched to a gene: 10. Germline lookup yields CDR1 SGHTA and CDR2 FQGNSA. The CDR3, as DNA: TGTGCCAGCAGCCGCGCCACAGGGGCCTTGAACACCGGGGAGCTGTTTTTT. It translates to CASSRATGALNTGELFF.

The V gene is TRBV28, the J gene TRBJ1-1; D is undetermined. V was trimmed by 10 bases and J by 1 base, leaving 13 bases between them. The CDR3 is 13 amino acids. The germline V gene encodes CDR1 MDHEN and CDR2 SYDVKM. The CDR3 DNA follows: TGTGCCATCGTGAGCCAAAGGAACACTGAAGCTTTCTTT. Its protein is CAIVSQRNTEAFF.

The CDR3 nucleotides are TGTGCCATCAGTGAGTCGGGGCCTGGCGTATCCCAAGAGACCCAGTACTTC. This encodes CAISESGPGVSQETQYF. The J gene is TRBJ2-5, the V gene TRBV10-3, with D possibly TRBD1 on 5 matching bases. Trimming took off 0 bases at V and 1 base at J, with 15 bases between the two ends. Germline V gene sequence: CDR1 ENHRY, CDR2 SYGVKD. This CDR3 region has 17 residues.

The V gene is TRBV5-1, the J gene TRBJ2-1, with D hard to call. Germline CDR1 and CDR2: SGHRS and YFSETQ. This CDR3 spans 15 amino acids. The ends were cut back, 4 bases at V and 5 bases at J, with 16 bases in the middle. Written as DNA, the CDR3 is TGCGCCAGCAGCGCCGTAGCCGGATCTAACAATGAGCAGTTCTTC. It yields the protein CASSAVAGSNNEQFF.

This chain links TRBV12-3 or TRBV12-4 with TRBJ1-4; 7 nucleotides agree with TRBD1. The CDR3 contains 13 residues. Losses at the gene ends were 5 bases for V and 7 bases for J; bases not matched to a gene: 4. CDR3 in DNA: TGTGCCAGCAGTCGAAACAGGGGTGAAAAACTGTTTTTT. Protein sequence: CASSRNRGEKLFF.

The rearrangement uses TRBV2 and TRBJ2-1, with D unclear. The V and J ends lost 7 bases and 6 bases respectively, with 4 bases between them. CDR1 is SNHLY and CDR2 is FYNNEI in the germline V gene. The CDR3 is made up of 10 amino acids. The CDR3 is CASKSNEQFF. The CDR3 region has the DNA TGTGCCAGCAAGTCCAATGAGCAGTTCTTC. Full variable domain (rest looked up from reference TRBV2 and TRBJ2-1): EPEVTQTPSHQVTQMGQEVILRCVPISNHLYFYWYRQILGQKVEFLVSFYNNEISEKSEIFDDQFSVERPDGSNFTLKIRSTKLEDSAMYFCASKSNEQFFGPGTRLTVL.

The V gene is TRBV10-3, the J gene TRBJ1-5; D gene unclear. The V end lost 2 bases, the J end lost 3 bases, and 5 bases lay between the germline ends. This CDR3 region has 13 residues. Germline V lookup: CDR1 ENHRY, CDR2 SYGVKD. The CDR3, as DNA: TGTGCCATCAGTGAGGAGACCAATCAGCCCCAGCATTTT. Its translation is CAISEETNQPQHF.

The V call is TRBV5-1, the J call TRBJ2-7; 10 nucleotides line up with TRBD1. The V gene end was trimmed by 4 bases and the J gene end by 4 bases; junction bases not matched to a gene: 5. The CDR3 length is 14 residues. Germline V gene sequence: CDR1 SGHRS, CDR2 YFSETQ. In nucleotides, the CDR3 is TGCGCCAGCAGCACGGGACAGGGGACGTACGAGCAGTACTTC. Translation gives CASSTGQGTYEQYF.

This rearrangement joins TRBV20-1 to TRBJ2-5, with 9 bases that match TRBD1. V shed 7 bases, J shed 2 bases, and the junction held 8 bases outside the gene matches. The germline gives CDR1 DFQATT, CDR2 SNEGSKA (reference sequence). The CDR3 is 14 residues long. The CDR3 sequence is CSGRGQGGQETQYF. In DNA, the CDR3 is TGCAGTGGCCGGGGACAGGGTGGGCAAGAGACCCAGTACTTC.

This clonotype was picked up one time. This sequence joins TRBV4-1 and TRBJ2-1, with D perhaps matching TRBD2 (5 bases). Germline V gives CDR1 MGHRA, CDR2 YSYEKL. The ends were cut back, 0 bases at V and 5 bases at J, with 17 bases in the middle. The CDR3 contains 17 residues. The CDR3 nucleotides read TGCGCCAGCAGCCAAGATCGAAGAGGGAGTGCCCACAATGAGCAGTTCTTC. Its translation: CASSQDRRGSAHNEQFF.

The genes are TRBV14 and TRBJ2-6; maybe TRBD1 (6 bases). V lost 8 bases, J lost 0 bases, and 14 bases lay in between. The CDR3 is 16 residues long. Germline V gene data show CDR1 as SGHDN and CDR2 as FVKESK. CDR3 protein: CASSNNRDSGANVLTF. The CDR3 nucleotides are TGTGCCAGCTCAAATAACAGGGACTCTGGGGCCAACGTCCTGACTTTC.

The J gene is TRBJ1-5, the V gene TRBV20-1; 10 positions match TRBD1. Germline V gene lookup returns CDR1 DFQATT and CDR2 SNEGSKA (reference sequence). J was trimmed by 4 bases and V by 3 bases; bases with no gene match: 3. The CDR3 spans 14 residues. In DNA form, the CDR3 reads TGCAGTGCTAGCCAGGGACAGGGGAATCAGCCCCAGCATTTT. This gives the protein CSASQGQGNQPQHF.

The rearrangement uses TRBV7-3 and TRBJ2-7; 8 bases line up with TRBD2. Trimming cost V 2 bases and J 2 bases; bases outside gene matches: 14. The CDR3 runs 18 residues. Germline V CDR1 and CDR2: SGHTA, FQGTGA. The CDR3 DNA follows: TGTGCCAGCAGCTTATACGCGACCGGGGGGGCATCGACCTACGAGCAGTACTTC. Translation gives CASSLYATGGASTYEQYF.

The rearrangement links TRBV30 to TRBJ1-4, with D possibly being TRBD1 (5 bases). CDR3 length: 13 amino acids. Germline loops: CDR1 GTSNPN, CDR2 SVGIG (reference sequence). Trimming took 7 bases from V and 7 from J, leaving 16 bases between them. This chain's CDR3 is CASRGKGREKLFF. For the CDR3, the DNA is TGTGCCTCTAGAGGGAAGGGGCGTGAAAAACTGTTTTTT.

This clonotype was seen just once. The CDR3, as DNA: TGCAGCGTTCGACAGGACCAAACCTACGAGCAGTACTTC. Translating gives CSVRQDQTYEQYF. The chain links TRBV29-1 to TRBJ2-7; maybe TRBD1 (6 bases). Germline loops: CDR1 SQVTM, CDR2 ANQGSEA. This CDR3 has 13 amino acids. V lost 5 bases, J lost 2 bases, and 13 bases lay in between.

This clonotype was counted once. This chain links TRBV25-1 with TRBJ2-2; D gene unclear. V lost 6 bases and J 0 bases, leaving 2 bases between the germline ends. The V gene's germline CDR1 is MGHDK and CDR2 SYGVNS. CDR3 length equals 12 residues. CDR3 coding DNA: TGTGCCAGCAGAGCGAACACCGGGGAGCTGTTTTTT. Translating gives CASRANTGELFF.

CDR3 amino acids: CASSQALGLGGPYNEQFF. DNA for the CDR3: TGCGCCAGCAGCCAAGCCCTAGGACTAGGAGGGCCCTACAATGAGCAGTTCTTC. The V gene is TRBV4-3, the J gene TRBJ2-1; 7 bases match TRBD2. The junction had 11 bases not matched to a gene; V was cut back by 1 base and J by 2 bases. There are 18 residues in the CDR3. Germline CDR1 is LGHNA and CDR2 is YSLEER.

The chain uses TRBV7-9 and TRBJ1-5, with a tentative D call TRBD1 (6 bases). Germline CDR1 SEHNR, CDR2 FQNEAQ (reference sequence). This CDR3 has 13 residues. Trimming took off 4 bases at V and 6 bases at J, with 10 bases between the two ends. This chain's CDR3 is CASSSSQGQPQHF. CDR3 bases: TGTGCCAGCAGCTCCTCACAGGGTCAGCCCCAGCATTTT.

The chain has TRBV19 and TRBJ2-2; D might be TRBD2 (5 bases). This CDR3 comprises 17 residues. Germline CDR1 reads LNHDA; CDR2 reads SQIVND (reference sequence). V was trimmed by 11 bases and J by 0 bases, leaving 22 bases between them. The CDR3 nucleotides are TGTGCCTCCCAAGGCGGGCGCGGGTCTTCGAACACCGGGGAGCTGTTTTTT. Translating gives CASQGGRGSSNTGELFF.

The chain employs TRBV30 and TRBJ2-1; 11 nucleotides line up with TRBD2. This CDR3 comprises 15 residues. The germline V gene has CDR1 GTSNPN and CDR2 SVGIG (reference sequence). Germline trimming cut 0 bases from V and 4 bases from J; bases unmatched to any gene: 2. The DNA for the CDR3 is TGTGCCTGGAGTGTAACTAGCGGGAGTTACAATGAGCAGTTCTTC. As protein: CAWSVTSGSYNEQFF.

The chain is built from TRBV18 and TRBJ1-2, with D unresolved. The V gene lost 2 bases and the J gene lost 6 bases, with 10 bases spanning the gap. The CDR3 extends over 13 amino acids. CDR1 is KGHSH and CDR2 is LQKENI in the germline V gene. The CDR3 nucleotides are TGTGCCAGCTCACCAAATGAGCTCGATGGCTACACCTTC. Translation: CASSPNELDGYTF.